This record looks at one T cell receptor beta chain sequence and its context. The data stem from a study of blood T cell repertoires in COVID-19. After removal of 6 bases from V and 5 bases from J, the junction contained 15 bases not matched to a gene. Looked up from germline, CDR1 is MRHNA and CDR2 is SNTAGT. The CDR3 has 16 amino acids. Sequenced by immunoSEQ multiplex PCR; TCRdb stores in-frame clones only, minus some. The table shows around 480,000 clones, with 87% occurring only once. Input material: PBMCs or T cells enriched from blood (not recorded which). The TCR was taken from a woman aged 18-29 years who had recovered from COVID-19. The chain has TRBV6-4 and TRBJ1-1; 7 nucleotides agree with TRBD1. In DNA form, the CDR3 reads TGTGCCAGCAGCTGGAGGGGGCGCGAGGGGGATACTGAAGCTTTCTTT. Translated, it gives CASSWRGREGDTEAFF.